The 30 T cell receptor beta chains below all came from one sample that was sequenced in a study of Graves' ophthalmopathy and Graves' hyperthyroidism. Amplification targeted the TCR beta CDR3 regions, with RNA transcripts as the source material. The workflow started with a first-round RT-PCR run with HTBI primers and then moved on to a second-round multiplex PCR. TCRdb processed the multiplex PCR reads anew with MiXCR; each CDR3 protein has one entry. The table records about 620,000 distinct CDR3 sequences, 22% of them present only once. Sequenced sample: peripheral blood. These receptors all stem from a woman aged 18-29 years with stable Graves' hyperthyroidism. Some clones in this sample may be carry-over from other donors' samples.

The J gene is TRBJ1-1, the V gene TRBV6-4; the match to TRBD1 covers 9 bases. CDR1 MRHNA and CDR2 SNTAGT come from the germline V gene. The CDR3 totals 14 residues. After removal of 6 bases from V and 13 bases from J, the junction contained 15 bases not matched to a gene. The CDR3 coding sequence is TGTGCCAGCAGACCGTCCCGGGGACAGGGTGGGAGTTTCTTT. Translation: CASRPSRGQGGSFF.

This clonotype was counted at least ten times. This CDR3 is CASSYSGLYNTEAFF. The CDR3 DNA reads as TGTGCCAGCAGTTACTCAGGACTTTATAACACTGAAGCTTTCTTT. V usage is TRBV6-5 and J usage is TRBJ1-1; D unresolved. Germline CDR1 is MNHEY and CDR2 is SVGAGI. The CDR3 is 15 residues long. V was trimmed by 0 bases and J by 2 bases, leaving 10 bases between them.

In its sample, this clonotype was seen many times. The gene calls are TRBV20-1 and TRBJ1-1; 11 bases match TRBD1. The CDR3 is 13 residues long. V dropped 5 bases and J dropped 4; count of bases not matched to a gene: 3. The V gene's germline CDR1 is DFQATT and CDR2 SNEGSKA (reference sequence). This CDR3 reads CSAPGTGGTEAFF. CDR3 nucleotides: TGCAGTGCTCCCGGGACAGGGGGCACTGAAGCTTTCTTT.

There are many counts of this clonotype. DNA of the CDR3: TGTGCCAGCAGTCTGACAGAGGGGCCAAGTCAGCCCCAGCATTTT. This translates into CASSLTEGPSQPQHF. V usage is TRBV7-9 and J usage is TRBJ1-5; D perhaps matches TRBD1 (5 bases). The CDR3 spans 15 residues. The V end lost 6 bases, the J end lost 6 bases, and 18 bases lay between the germline ends. From germline, CDR1 is SEHNR and CDR2 FQNEAQ (reference sequence).

The sample holds many counts of this clonotype. J is TRBJ1-1 and V is TRBV6-2 or TRBV6-3; D gene uncertain. The CDR3 is 16 amino acids. The germline V gene encodes CDR1 MNHEY and CDR2 SVGEGT. V lost 2 bases, J lost 0 bases, and 13 bases lay in between. CDR3 loop: CASSYGEWRMNTEAFF. DNA of the CDR3: TGTGCCAGCAGTTACGGGGAATGGAGAATGAACACTGAAGCTTTCTTT.

At least ten counts were recorded for this clonotype. The chain couples TRBV12-3 or TRBV12-4 to TRBJ1-5, with 8 bases fitting TRBD1. The V and J ends lost 6 bases and 3 bases, in that order; junction bases with no gene match: 7. This CDR3 region has 15 residues. CDR3 sequence: CASSLRTGLNQPQHF. Here the CDR3 DNA reads TGTGCCAGCAGCCTCCGGACAGGGCTCAATCAGCCCCAGCATTTT.

The chain is built from TRBV7-9 and TRBJ2-7; the D gene is possibly TRBD2 (5 bases). From germline, CDR1 is SEHNR and CDR2 FQNEAQ (reference sequence). V was cut by 5 bases and J by 2 bases, with 13 bases left in between. This CDR3 comprises 14 residues. For the CDR3, the DNA is TGTGCCAGCAGCGGAGTCCCGGGAACCTACGAGCAGTACTTC. It codes for CASSGVPGTYEQYF.

This clonotype was seen a few times. The rearrangement uses TRBV6-1 and TRBJ1-2; 8 positions match TRBD1. The CDR3 is 15 amino acids. The germline V gene encodes CDR1 MNHNS and CDR2 SASEGT. V lost 6 bases and J lost 6; bases outside the gene matches: 12. CDR3 loop: CASRTYPGTGNGYTF. The CDR3 DNA reads TGTGCCAGCAGAACTTACCCCGGGACAGGAAATGGCTACACCTTC.

Comments on this clonotype: A much bigger clone sits one base away, suggesting this may be a read error. The rearrangement uses TRBV30 and TRBJ1-1, with TRBD1 matching over 8 bases. In germline, CDR1 is GTSNPN, CDR2 SVGIG (reference sequence). The CDR3 spans 13 residues. CDR3 sequence: CTSQGARNTEAFF. In DNA, the CDR3 is TGTACCTCCCAGGGGGCACGGAACACTGAAGCTTTCTTT. The full variable domain, completed using reference TRBV30 and TRBJ1-1, is SQTIHQWPATLVQPVGSPLSLECTVEGTSNPNLYWYRQAAGRGLQLLFYSVGIGQISSEVPQNLSASRPQDRQFILSSKKLLLSDSGFYLCTSQGARNTEAFFGQGTRLTVV.

J is TRBJ1-5 and V is TRBV2, with D perhaps TRBD1 (6 bases). Germline V gene sequence: CDR1 SNHLY, CDR2 FYNNEI. The length of the CDR3 is 14 residues. For the CDR3, the DNA is TGTGCTACCCGCCTGGGGGCGAAAGGACAGCCCCAGCATTTT. It codes for CATRLGAKGQPQHF.

The chain couples TRBV7-9 to TRBJ2-2; D is unclear. The germline CDR1 and CDR2 sequences are SEHNR and FQNEAQ (reference sequence). V lost 2 bases and J lost 4, with 11 bases in between. There are 15 residues in the CDR3. CDR3 sequence reads: CASSLSWAATGELFF. The CDR3 nucleotides read TGTGCCAGCAGCTTAAGCTGGGCGGCCACCGGGGAGCTGTTTTTT.

This clonotype was seen ten or more times. This chain uses TRBV6-1 with TRBJ1-5, with a possible D match to TRBD1 (5 bases). Deletions cut 7 bases from V and 4 bases from J, with 11 bases between. The CDR3 is 13 amino acids. Germline lookup yields CDR1 MNHNS and CDR2 SASEGT. CDR3 residues: CASIMTANQPQHF. The CDR3 DNA is TGTGCCAGCATCATGACAGCGAATCAGCCCCAGCATTTT.

V gene TRBV20-1 combines with J gene TRBJ1-2; weak D call: TRBD1 (5 bases). Trimming took off 4 bases at V and 14 bases at J, with 14 bases between the two ends. The CDR3 spans 10 residues. The germline CDR1 and CDR2 sequences are DFQATT and SNEGSKA (reference sequence). The CDR3 DNA is TGCAGTGCTACGGAGGGGAAGGCGACCTTC. It specifies CSATEGKATF.

This clonotype was seen repeatedly, ten times or more. The V call is TRBV28, the J call TRBJ2-7; no clear D. The V gene lost 6 bases and the J gene lost 7 bases, with 16 bases spanning the gap. Germline assignment: CDR1 MDHEN and CDR2 SYDVKM. The CDR3 is 13 residues long. CDR3 coding DNA: TGTGCCAGCAGCCTTCTACGGGTCGGAGAGCAGTACTTC. Its translation is CASSLLRVGEQYF.

This clonotype was recorded many times. The rearrangement joins TRBV11-2 to TRBJ1-1; tentatively, D is TRBD1 (5 bases). CDR1 is SGHAT, CDR2 FQNNGV, per germline. The CDR3 is 12 residues long. Trimming cost V 3 bases and J 11 bases, with 13 bases left between them. The CDR3 DNA follows: TGTGCCAGCAGCTTCAGGGATAAATGGGCTTTCTTT. As protein: CASSFRDKWAFF.

This clonotype was detected ten times or more. This chain uses TRBV11-3 with TRBJ2-6; TRBD2 agrees at 10 bases. J gave up 2 bases and V 2 bases, and 3 bases lay outside the gene matches. Germline V CDR1 and CDR2: SGHNT, YENEEA. CDR3 length: 17 amino acids. The CDR3 DNA follows: TGTGCCAGCAGCTTACTAGCGGGAGCGGCTGGGGCCAACGTCCTGACTTTC. The encoded protein is CASSLLAGAAGANVLTF.

This clonotype was detected ten times or more. The gene calls are TRBV9 and TRBJ2-7, with unresolved D. Germline CDR1 SGDLS, CDR2 YYNGEE. The CDR3 has 13 residues. Trimming took 1 base from V and 6 from J, leaving 11 bases between them. Written as DNA, the CDR3 is TGTGCCAGCAGCGTAAACCCCTGGGGCGAGCAGTACTTC. Encoded protein: CASSVNPWGEQYF.

A few counts support this clonotype. V usage is TRBV6-1 and J usage is TRBJ1-1; D gene uncertain. CDR3 length: 13 amino acids. The V end was cut by 6 bases, the J end by 7 bases, with 15 bases between. Germline lookup yields CDR1 MNHNS and CDR2 SASEGT. The CDR3 DNA follows: TGTGCCAGCAGGACGGGTGTAATGGGTGAAGCTTTCTTT. Amino acid sequence: CASRTGVMGEAFF.

This clonotype appeared many times. At one boundary the junction diverges from the germline segment, which might be a read error. This chain uses TRBV6-5 with TRBJ2-5, with 8 bases aligning to TRBD2. Germline CDR1 MNHEY, CDR2 SVGAGI. This CDR3 region has 15 residues. In DNA form, the CDR3 reads TGTGCCAGCAGTTACGCGGGGGGTCTTCAAGAGGCCCAGTACTTC. Amino acids: CASSYAGGLQEAQYF.

This clonotype was seen at least ten times. The rearrangement joins TRBV12-3 or TRBV12-4 to TRBJ2-7; D is ambiguous. Trimming stripped 6 bases from V and 7 bases from J, with 16 bases between. The CDR3 has 13 residues. CDR3 coding DNA: TGTGCCAGCAGCCCGTTAAGCTTGGGGGAGCAGTACTTC. Its translation: CASSPLSLGEQYF.

The rearrangement joins TRBV4-1 to TRBJ1-5, with D unresolved. The germline CDR1 and CDR2 sequences are MGHRA and YSYEKL. Trimming took off 0 bases at V and 7 bases at J, with 10 bases between the two ends. The CDR3 is 14 residues long. CDR3 nucleotide sequence: TGCGCCAGCAGCCAAGAAAGAGGAGGCCAGCCCCAGCATTTT. Translating it yields CASSQERGGQPQHF.

This clonotype appeared many times. The chain has TRBV7-2 and TRBJ2-5; tentatively, D is TRBD2 (6 bases). The V gene lost 5 bases and the J gene lost 5 bases, with 12 bases spanning the gap. The CDR3 is 13 amino acids. From germline, CDR1 is SGHTA and CDR2 FQGNSA. This CDR3 is CASSPAGWETQYF. The CDR3 nucleotides are TGTGCCAGCAGCCCCGCGGGGTGGGAGACCCAGTACTTC.

Concerning this clonotype itself: A much larger clone differs from this one at a single base, so this may be a read error. V and J are TRBV2 and TRBJ1-1; D gene uncertain. CDR3 length: 13 amino acids. Per germline, CDR1 SNHLY and CDR2 FYNNEI. CDR3 DNA: TGTGCCAGCAGACCCCGACGGAACTCTGAAGCTTTCTTT. Protein sequence: CASRPRRNSEAFF.

This clonotype was seen ten or more times. The chain carries TRBV5-1 and TRBJ2-7, with TRBD1 identical over 10 bases. CDR1 and CDR2 from the germline V gene are SGHRS and YFSETQ. This CDR3 has 15 amino acids. Trimming cost V 4 bases and J 0 bases; bases outside gene matches: 4. The CDR3 is CASSPGQGTSYEQYF. As DNA, the CDR3 is TGCGCCAGCAGCCCGGGACAGGGGACCTCCTACGAGCAGTACTTC.

This clonotype occurred many times. This chain uses TRBV19 with TRBJ1-1; a possible D gene is TRBD1 (5 bases). CDR3 length: 16 residues. Germline CDR1 LNHDA, CDR2 SQIVND (reference sequence). The V end lost 6 bases, the J end lost 1 base, and 18 bases lay between the germline ends. The CDR3 region has the DNA TGTGCCAGTAGCCCTCCTTCGGGGCGGGCGAACACTGAAGCTTTCTTT. This codes for CASSPPSGRANTEAFF. Combining the CDR3 with reference TRBV19 and TRBJ1-1 gives the whole variable domain DGGITQSPKYLFRKEGQNVTLSCEQNLNHDAMYWYRQDPGQGLRLIYYSQIVNDFQKGDIAEGYSVSREKKESFPLTVTSAQKNPTAFYLCASSPPSGRANTEAFFGQGTRLTVV.

A remark on this clonotype: A much larger clone differs from this one at a single base, so this may be a read error. This rearrangement joins TRBV7-3 to TRBJ2-5; 12 bases line up with TRBD2. The CDR3 has 15 amino acids. Germline assignment: CDR1 SGHTA and CDR2 FQGTGA. The CDR3 bases are TGTGCCAGCAGCTTACCTAGCGGGGGGGCAGAGACCCAGGACTTC. Encoded protein: CASSLPSGGAETQDF.

This clonotype was counted a few times. The chain is built from TRBV15 and TRBJ1-5, with 8 bases matching TRBD1. CDR1 is LNHNV and CDR2 is YYDKDF in the germline V gene (reference sequence). The V gene end was trimmed by 7 bases and the J gene end by 2 bases; junction bases not matched to a gene: 13. The length of the CDR3 is 17 residues. The CDR3 DNA reads as TGTGCCACCACACAGGACAGGGAACTATGGGGCAATCAGCCCCAGCATTTT. Amino acids: CATTQDRELWGNQPQHF.

This clonotype was recorded many times. The V and J genes are TRBV9 and TRBJ1-1; a weak D match, TRBD1 (5 bases). V was cut by 0 bases and J by 4 bases, with 7 bases left in between. The CDR3 sequence is 13 residues long. CDR1 and CDR2 (germline): SGDLS, YYNGEE. CDR3 protein: CASSVGGITEAFF. The CDR3 DNA is TGTGCCAGCAGCGTAGGGGGGATCACTGAAGCTTTCTTT.

This clonotype was counted at least ten times. V usage is TRBV20-1 and J usage is TRBJ2-5, with 12 bases matching TRBD2. CDR1 is DFQATT and CDR2 is SNEGSKA in the germline V gene (reference sequence). The CDR3 is made up of 15 amino acids. After removal of 3 bases from V and 0 bases from J, the junction contained 2 bases not matched to a gene. CDR3 protein: CSASGLAGNQETQYF. In nucleotides, the CDR3 is TGCAGTGCTAGTGGACTAGCGGGAAACCAAGAGACCCAGTACTTC.

This clonotype was observed at least ten times. This chain uses TRBV6-5 with TRBJ2-5, with D hard to call. V gave up 1 base and J gave up 4 bases, with 16 bases separating them. Germline V CDR1 and CDR2: MNHEY, SVGAGI. The CDR3 is 16 residues long. CDR3 protein: CASSYLGPVKSETQYF. CDR3 DNA: TGTGCCAGCAGTTACTTGGGCCCGGTTAAATCAGAGACCCAGTACTTC.